The next 10 T cell receptor beta chains were all read from a single sample in a study of molecular identifiers for immune sequencing clone quantification. TCRdb re-derived calls from the PCR reads in MiXCR, one entry per CDR3 protein. The sample records around 470,000 distinct CDR3 sequences, over 20% being singletons. The sequencing input was naive CD8+ T cells from blood, with Jurkat cell RNA spiked in. Regarding subset: FACS-sorted CD8+CD4-CCR7+CD45RA+ naive T cells. The source of these receptors is a human donor in good health. Some libraries in this study had Jurkat cell RNA spiked in.

Concerning this clonotype: Germline is not matched at one junction end, which may reflect a read error. This chain connects TRBV4-3 to TRBJ1-4; TRBD1 agrees at 8 bases. The CDR3 sequence is 15 residues long. Per germline, CDR1 LGHNA and CDR2 YSLEER. The CDR3 region has the DNA TGCGCCAGCAGCCAAGAACCCTCAGGGGGCGAAAAATTGTTTTTT. This encodes CASSQEPSGGEKLFF.

This clonotype was detected many times. The rearrangement uses TRBV19 and TRBJ2-5; 9 bases are shared with TRBD2. Germline V gene lookup returns CDR1 LNHDA and CDR2 SQIVND (reference sequence). The CDR3 covers 17 residues. V shed 10 bases, J shed 2 bases, and the junction held 17 bases outside the gene matches. The CDR3 nucleotides are TGTGCCACCGGTTCGGTTCGGCTAGCGGGGCCTCAAGAGACCCAGTACTTC. Translation gives CATGSVRLAGPQETQYF.

This clonotype has at least ten counts. The chain has TRBV7-8 and TRBJ2-3; tentative D call: TRBD2 (5 bases). Trimming left V 8 bases short and J 5 bases short, with 17 bases between. Germline assignment: CDR1 SGHVS and CDR2 FQNEAQ. The CDR3 spans 14 residues. The chain's CDR3 is CASSGIPVLDTQYF. In DNA, the CDR3 is TGTGCCAGCTCCGGGATCCCAGTTTTAGATACGCAGTATTTT. Full variable domain (missing parts from reference TRBV7-8 and TRBJ2-3): GAGVSQSPRYKVAKRGQDVALRCDPISGHVSLFWYQQALGQGPEFLTYFQNEAQLDKSGLPSDRFFAERPEGSVSTLKIQRTQQEDSAVYLCASSGIPVLDTQYFGPGTRLTVL.

The chain has TRBV12-5 and TRBJ2-7, with 7 positions matching TRBD1. CDR3 size: 13 residues. The germline gives CDR1 LGHNT, CDR2 FRNRAP. V shed 4 bases and J 6 bases; nucleotides not matched to a gene: 6. CDR3 region: CASGSPGGIEQYF. CDR3 nucleotides: TGTGCTAGTGGTTCCCCAGGGGGTATCGAGCAGTACTTC. Full variable domain (remainder filled in from reference TRBV12-5 and TRBJ2-7): DARVTQTPRHKVTEMGQEVTMRCQPILGHNTVFWYRQTMMQGLELLAYFRNRAPLDDSGMPKDRFSAEMPDATLATLKIQPSEPRDSAVYFCASGSPGGIEQYFGPGTRLTVT.

This clonotype appeared many times. This chain links TRBV6-1 with TRBJ2-7, with D tentatively TRBD1 (5 bases). Trimming pared 2 bases from V and 3 bases from J, leaving 14 bases between. The CDR3 sequence is 15 residues long. The V gene's germline CDR1 is MNHNS and CDR2 SASEGT. The chain's CDR3 is CASSERSRVYYEQYF. As DNA, the CDR3 is TGTGCCAGCAGTGAACGTTCCAGGGTCTACTACGAGCAGTACTTC.

The table lists this clonotype with a few counts. The chain has TRBV20-1 and TRBJ2-2; D might be TRBD1 or TRBD2, each matching 6 bases. This CDR3 comprises 15 residues. In germline, CDR1 is DFQATT, CDR2 SNEGSKA (reference sequence). V dropped 7 bases and J dropped 4 bases, with 19 bases sitting between them. CDR3 nucleotide sequence: TGCAGTGTCAGGGAGGACAGTCTGGGCACCGGGGAGCTGTTTTTT. Protein: CSVREDSLGTGELFF.

This clonotype was found a few times. This chain uses TRBV20-1 with TRBJ1-1; no clear D gene. Trimming left V 3 bases short and J 2 bases short, with 16 bases between. The germline gives CDR1 DFQATT, CDR2 SNEGSKA (reference sequence). This CDR3 spans 15 amino acids. The CDR3 sequence: CSASALRMDNTEAFF. The CDR3 region has the DNA TGCAGTGCTAGCGCCCTTCGGATGGACAACACTGAAGCTTTCTTT.

This clonotype was counted at least ten times. The chain is built from TRBV5-6 and TRBJ2-3; 8 nucleotides match TRBD1. V was pared by 4 bases and J by 3 bases, with 4 bases of the junction left unmatched. CDR1 is SGHDT and CDR2 is YYEEEE in the germline V gene. CDR3 length: 14 residues. CDR3 sequence: CASSPWDRTDTQYF. The DNA of the CDR3 is TGTGCCAGCAGCCCCTGGGACAGGACAGATACGCAGTATTTT.

CDR3 in DNA: TGTGCCAGCAGTTACGTTTCCATCTCCGGCGAGCAGTACTTC. It translates to CASSYVSISGEQYF. The chain recombines TRBV6-2 or TRBV6-3 with TRBJ2-7; D remains ambiguous. CDR3 length equals 14 residues. From germline, CDR1 is MNHEY and CDR2 SVGEGT. The V and J ends lost 2 bases and 6 bases respectively, with 14 bases between them.

This clonotype was detected ten times or more. The chain employs TRBV12-3 or TRBV12-4 and TRBJ2-3; 7 bases line up with TRBD2. CDR3 length: 16 amino acids. The trim removed 3 bases at V and 6 bases at J, leaving 12 bases unmatched. The CDR3 reads CASSFDGGVRPDTQYF. The CDR3 region has the DNA TGTGCCAGCAGTTTTGATGGGGGGGTGAGGCCGGATACGCAGTATTTT.